The 5 T cell receptor beta chains below all came from one sample that was sequenced in a study of cytomegalovirus exposure and HLA in healthy donors. The method was immunoSEQ multiplex PCR; TCRdb's version includes in-frame clones alone and lacks a portion of them. The table has tens of thousands of clones, 84% seen once. Material for sequencing was PBMCs. The receptors originated from a woman between 18 and 29 years old in good health and CMV-seropositive.

The chain has TRBV9 and TRBJ2-3; D remains ambiguous. Germline CDR1 SGDLS, CDR2 YYNGEE. V lost 0 bases and J 0 bases, leaving 11 bases between the germline ends. CDR3 length equals 16 residues. In DNA, the CDR3 is TGTGCCAGCAGCGTAGGTGTAAATCCTAGCACAGATACGCAGTATTTT. This gives the protein CASSVGVNPSTDTQYF.

This sequence joins TRBV28 and TRBJ2-5, with 9 bases that match TRBD1. Trimming took 5 bases from V and 6 from J; bases not matched to a gene: 7. Germline V lookup: CDR1 MDHEN, CDR2 SYDVKM. The CDR3 has 14 amino acids. The CDR3 DNA reads as TGTGCCAGCAGTCTCACCGGACAGGGGCAGACCCAGTACTTC. It is translated as CASSLTGQGQTQYF.

This clone has more than one count but fewer than ten. The genes are TRBV6-5 and TRBJ2-7; the D gene is possibly TRBD1 (5 bases). The CDR3 covers 14 residues. Germline V gene lookup returns CDR1 MNHEY and CDR2 SVGAGI. The germline V and J ends were trimmed by 2 bases and 7 bases, with 15 bases remaining between them. CDR3 DNA sequence: TGTGCCAGCAGTTACCAGTACGGACACGGTGAGCAGTACTTC. Its translation: CASSYQYGHGEQYF.

The chain joins TRBV6-4 to TRBJ1-2; 9 positions match TRBD1. Germline assignment: CDR1 MRHNA and CDR2 SNTAGT. V gave up 4 bases and J gave up 7 bases; unmatched junction bases: 4. This CDR3 contains 13 residues. This CDR3 is CASSGGTGSGYTF. The CDR3 DNA reads TGTGCCAGCAGTGGCGGGACAGGGAGTGGCTACACCTTC.

This rearrangement joins TRBV6-1 to TRBJ2-7; a possible D gene is TRBD2 (5 bases). Germline V gene data show CDR1 as MNHNS and CDR2 as SASEGT. CDR3 length: 14 amino acids. The ends were cut back, 6 bases at V and 5 bases at J, with 17 bases in the middle. CDR3 residues: CASSLGVSRNEQYF. Written as DNA, the CDR3 is TGTGCCAGCAGCCTCGGGGTATCCCGGAACGAGCAGTACTTC.